This note documents a single T cell receptor beta chain sequence. This specimen comes from a study of T cell responses to AZD1222 COVID-19 vaccine. Assay used: immunoSEQ multiplex PCR; TCRdb lists only in-frame clones, some missing. The sample includes 170,000 or so clones, over 80% seen only once; the top ten take 0.95% to 1.3%. The germline CDR1 and CDR2 sequences are LNHDA and SQIVND (reference sequence). The CDR3 is made up of 13 amino acids. With V trimmed by 2 bases and J by 5 bases, 0 bases remained unmatched. This TCR was sampled from an adult who received the MenACWY meningococcal vaccine as a control. The sequencing used peripheral blood, collected 28 days after the second dose of the MenACWY control vaccine. This chain joins TRBV19 and TRBJ2-5; the match to TRBD2 covers 9 bases. CDR3 DNA: TGTGCCAGTAGTATAACTAGCGGGGAGACCCAGTACTTC. Translated: CASSITSGETQYF.